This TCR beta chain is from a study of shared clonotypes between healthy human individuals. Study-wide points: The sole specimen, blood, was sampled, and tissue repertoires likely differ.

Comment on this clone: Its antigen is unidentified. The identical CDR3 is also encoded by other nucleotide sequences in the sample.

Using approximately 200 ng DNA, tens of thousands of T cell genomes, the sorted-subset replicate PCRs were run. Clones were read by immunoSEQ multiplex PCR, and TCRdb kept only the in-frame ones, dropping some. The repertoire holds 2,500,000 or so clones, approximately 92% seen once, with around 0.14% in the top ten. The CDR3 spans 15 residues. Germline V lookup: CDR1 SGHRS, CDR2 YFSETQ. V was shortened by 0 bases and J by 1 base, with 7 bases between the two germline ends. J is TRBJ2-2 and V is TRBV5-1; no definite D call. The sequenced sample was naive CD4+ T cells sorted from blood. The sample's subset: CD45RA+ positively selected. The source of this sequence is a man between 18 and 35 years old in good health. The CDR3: CASSLERQNTGELFF. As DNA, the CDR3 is TGCGCCAGCAGCTTGGAACGGCAGAACACCGGGGAGCTGTTTTTT.